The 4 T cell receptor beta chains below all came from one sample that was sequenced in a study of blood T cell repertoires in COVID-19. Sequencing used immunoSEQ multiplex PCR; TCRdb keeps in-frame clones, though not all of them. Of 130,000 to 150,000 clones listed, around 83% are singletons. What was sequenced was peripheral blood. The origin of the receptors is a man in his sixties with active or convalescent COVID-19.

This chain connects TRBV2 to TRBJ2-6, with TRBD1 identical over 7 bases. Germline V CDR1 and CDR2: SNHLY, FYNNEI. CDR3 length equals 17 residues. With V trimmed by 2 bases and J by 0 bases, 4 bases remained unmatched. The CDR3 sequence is CASSELGQISGANVLTF. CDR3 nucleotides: TGTGCCAGCAGTGAACTGGGACAGATCTCTGGGGCCAACGTCCTGACTTTC.

CDR3 residues: CASSVAPRETQYF. DNA for the CDR3: TGTGCCAGCAGCGTAGCCCCCAGAGAGACCCAGTACTTC. This chain links TRBV9 with TRBJ2-5; D not resolved. Trimming removed 0 bases from V and 4 bases from J, with 7 bases in between. The V gene's germline CDR1 is SGDLS and CDR2 YYNGEE. This CDR3 region has 13 residues.

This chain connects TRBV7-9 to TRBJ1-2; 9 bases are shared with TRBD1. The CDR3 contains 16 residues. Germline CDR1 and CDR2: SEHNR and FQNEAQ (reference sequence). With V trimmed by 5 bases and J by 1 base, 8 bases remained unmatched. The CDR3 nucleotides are TGTGCCAGCAGCCCGAACCGGGACAGGGTTAACTATGGCTACACCTTC. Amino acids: CASSPNRDRVNYGYTF.

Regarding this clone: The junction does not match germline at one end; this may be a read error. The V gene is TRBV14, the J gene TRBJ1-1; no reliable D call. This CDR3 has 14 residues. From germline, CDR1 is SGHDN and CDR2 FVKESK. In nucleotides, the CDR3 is TGTGCCAGCACCCAAGGCGGGTACAACACTGAAGCTTTCTTT. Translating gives CASTQGGYNTEAFF.